This T cell receptor (beta chain) was recovered during a study of long-term antiretroviral therapy in people with HIV. Points from the study as a whole: Neither ART adherence, viral resistance nor therapy changes were documented. Post-ART diversity increased but stayed below transplant donor controls.

Comment on this clone: Its antigen remains unidentified.

The assay used was immunoSEQ (version v3.0), run at survey level. Measured with immunoSEQ multiplex PCR; TCRdb has only the in-frame clones, and not every one. The data show 10,000 or so clones, around 77% seen once. Each donor had at least one pre-ART and at least two post-ART PBMC samples. This CDR3 is 17 amino acids long. Germline V CDR1 and CDR2: SGDLS, YYNGEE. Trimming left V 0 bases short and J 4 bases short, with 20 bases between. The chain employs TRBV9 and TRBJ2-7; D might be TRBD1 (5 bases). The receptor was derived from a man aged 25-45 years with HIV. Sample: unsorted PBMCs, taken 0.4 years before starting antiretroviral therapy. The CDR3 region is CASSVEGQPGFQYEQYF. CDR3 DNA: TGTGCCAGCAGCGTAGAGGGTCAACCAGGGTTCCAATACGAGCAGTACTTC.